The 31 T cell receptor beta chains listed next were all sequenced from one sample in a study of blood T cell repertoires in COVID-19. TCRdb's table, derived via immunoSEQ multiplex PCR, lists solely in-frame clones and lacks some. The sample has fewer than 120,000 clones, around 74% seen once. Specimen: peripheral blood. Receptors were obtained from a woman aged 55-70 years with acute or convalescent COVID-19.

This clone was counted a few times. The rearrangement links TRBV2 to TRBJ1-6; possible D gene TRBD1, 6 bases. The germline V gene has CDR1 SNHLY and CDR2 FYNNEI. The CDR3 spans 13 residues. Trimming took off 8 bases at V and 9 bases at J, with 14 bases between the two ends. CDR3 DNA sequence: TGTGCCAGCGCGACAGGTGTCAGTTCACCCCTCCACTTT. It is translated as CASATGVSSPLHF.

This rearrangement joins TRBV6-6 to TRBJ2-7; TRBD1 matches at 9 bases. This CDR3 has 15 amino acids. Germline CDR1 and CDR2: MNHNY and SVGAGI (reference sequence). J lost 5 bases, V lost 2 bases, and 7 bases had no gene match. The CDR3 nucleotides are TGTGCCAGCAGTTACCTCGGGGACAGGGTGGACGAGCAGTACTTC. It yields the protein CASSYLGDRVDEQYF.

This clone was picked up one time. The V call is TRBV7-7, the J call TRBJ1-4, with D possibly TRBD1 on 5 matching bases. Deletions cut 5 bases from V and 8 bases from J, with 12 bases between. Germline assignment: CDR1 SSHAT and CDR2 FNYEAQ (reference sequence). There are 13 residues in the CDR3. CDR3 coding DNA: TGTGCCAGCAGCGCGGGACCCGCGGAAAAACTGTTTTTT. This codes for CASSAGPAEKLFF. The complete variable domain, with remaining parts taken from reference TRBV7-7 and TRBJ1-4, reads GAGVSQSPRYKVTKRGQDVTLRCDPISSHATLYWYQQALGQGPEFLTYFNYEAQPDKSGLPSDRFSAERPEGSISTLTIQRTEQRDSAMYRCASSAGPAEKLFFGSGTQLSVL.

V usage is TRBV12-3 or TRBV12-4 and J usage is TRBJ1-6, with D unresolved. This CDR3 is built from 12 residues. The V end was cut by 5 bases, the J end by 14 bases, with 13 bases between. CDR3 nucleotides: TGTGCCAGCAGTCTCGAAGGAGCGGCCCTCCACTTT. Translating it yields CASSLEGAALHF.

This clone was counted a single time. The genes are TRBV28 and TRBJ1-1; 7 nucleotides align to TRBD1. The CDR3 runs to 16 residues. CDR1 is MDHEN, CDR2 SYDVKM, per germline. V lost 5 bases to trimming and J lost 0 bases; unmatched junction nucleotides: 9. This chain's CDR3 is CASSQRTGFMNTEAFF. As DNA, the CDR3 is TGTGCCAGCAGTCAAAGGACAGGCTTCATGAACACTGAAGCTTTCTTT.

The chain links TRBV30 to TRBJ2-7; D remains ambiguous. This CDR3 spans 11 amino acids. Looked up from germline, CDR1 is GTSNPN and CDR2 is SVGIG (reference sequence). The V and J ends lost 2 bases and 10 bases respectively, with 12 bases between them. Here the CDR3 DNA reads TGTGCCTGGAGTAGTAGACTGTCCCAGTACTTC. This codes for CAWSSRLSQYF.

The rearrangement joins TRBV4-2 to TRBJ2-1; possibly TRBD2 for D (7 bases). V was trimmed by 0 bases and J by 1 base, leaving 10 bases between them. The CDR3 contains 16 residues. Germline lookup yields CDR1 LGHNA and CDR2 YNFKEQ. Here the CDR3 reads CASSQEGGESYNEQFF. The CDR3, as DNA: TGTGCCAGCAGCCAAGAAGGGGGGGAGTCCTACAATGAGCAGTTCTTC.

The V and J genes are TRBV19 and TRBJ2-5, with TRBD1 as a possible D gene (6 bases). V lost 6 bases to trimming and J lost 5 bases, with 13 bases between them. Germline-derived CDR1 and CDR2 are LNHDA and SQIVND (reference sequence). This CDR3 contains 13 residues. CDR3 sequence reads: CASSQQGMETQYF. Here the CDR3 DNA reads TGTGCCAGTAGCCAACAGGGTATGGAGACCCAGTACTTC.

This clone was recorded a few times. The chain's CDR3 is CASSVGVEENTEAFF. In DNA, the CDR3 is TGTGCCAGCAGCGTAGGTGTTGAGGAGAACACTGAAGCTTTCTTT. The rearrangement links TRBV9 to TRBJ1-1; no definite D call. Germline-derived CDR1 and CDR2 are SGDLS and YYNGEE. V was cut by 0 bases and J by 1 base, with 10 bases left in between. The CDR3 is 15 amino acids.

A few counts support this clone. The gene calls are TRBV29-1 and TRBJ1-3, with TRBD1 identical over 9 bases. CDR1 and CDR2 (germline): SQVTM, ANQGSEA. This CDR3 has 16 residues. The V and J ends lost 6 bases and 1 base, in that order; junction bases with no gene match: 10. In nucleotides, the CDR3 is TGCAGCGTGGCTAAGGGGACAGGGATTTCTGGAAACACCATATATTTT. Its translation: CSVAKGTGISGNTIYF.

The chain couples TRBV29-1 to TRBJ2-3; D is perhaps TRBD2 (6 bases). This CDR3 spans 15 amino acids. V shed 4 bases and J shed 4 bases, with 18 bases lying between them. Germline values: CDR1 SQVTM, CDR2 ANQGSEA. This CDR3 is CSVALAGSLADTQYF. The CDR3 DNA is TGCAGCGTTGCCTTGGCGGGGAGTTTAGCAGATACGCAGTATTTT.

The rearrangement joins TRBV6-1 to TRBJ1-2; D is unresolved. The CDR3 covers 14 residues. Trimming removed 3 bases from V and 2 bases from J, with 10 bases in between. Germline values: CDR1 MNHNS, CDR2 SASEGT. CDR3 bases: TGTGCCAGCAGTGACGGCAGGAACAACTATGGCTACACCTTC. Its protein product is CASSDGRNNYGYTF.

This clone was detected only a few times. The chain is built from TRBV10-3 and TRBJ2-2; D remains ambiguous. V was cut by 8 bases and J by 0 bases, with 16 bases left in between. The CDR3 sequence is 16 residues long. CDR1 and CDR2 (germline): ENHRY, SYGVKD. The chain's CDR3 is CAIGPKRQANTGELFF. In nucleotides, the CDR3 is TGTGCCATCGGGCCAAAGAGACAAGCGAACACCGGGGAGCTGTTTTTT.

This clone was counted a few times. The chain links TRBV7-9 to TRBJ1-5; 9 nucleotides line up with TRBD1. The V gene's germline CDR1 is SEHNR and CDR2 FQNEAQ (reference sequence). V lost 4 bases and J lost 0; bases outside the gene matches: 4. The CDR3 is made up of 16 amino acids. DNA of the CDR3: TGTGCCAGCAGCTCCCGGACAGGGGTTAGCAATCAGCCCCAGCATTTT. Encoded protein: CASSSRTGVSNQPQHF.

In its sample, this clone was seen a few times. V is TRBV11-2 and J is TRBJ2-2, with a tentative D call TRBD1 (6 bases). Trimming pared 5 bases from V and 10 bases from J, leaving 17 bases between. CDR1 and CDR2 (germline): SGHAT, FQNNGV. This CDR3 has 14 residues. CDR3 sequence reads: CASSLSWQGKELFF. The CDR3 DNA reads TGTGCCAGCAGCCTCTCGTGGCAGGGGAAGGAGCTGTTTTTT. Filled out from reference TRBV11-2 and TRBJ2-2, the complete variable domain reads EAGVAQSPRYKIIEKRQSVAFWCNPISGHATLYWYQQILGQGPKLLIQFQNNGVVDDSQLPKDRFSAERLKGVDSTLKIQPAKLEDSAVYLCASSLSWQGKELFFGEGSRLTVL.

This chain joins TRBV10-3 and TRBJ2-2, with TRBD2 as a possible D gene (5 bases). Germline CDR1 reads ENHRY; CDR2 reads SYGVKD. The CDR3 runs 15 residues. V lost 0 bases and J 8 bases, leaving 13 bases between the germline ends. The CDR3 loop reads CAISESIRGSGELFF. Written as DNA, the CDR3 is TGTGCCATCAGTGAGTCGATTCGGGGTTCGGGGGAGCTGTTTTTT.

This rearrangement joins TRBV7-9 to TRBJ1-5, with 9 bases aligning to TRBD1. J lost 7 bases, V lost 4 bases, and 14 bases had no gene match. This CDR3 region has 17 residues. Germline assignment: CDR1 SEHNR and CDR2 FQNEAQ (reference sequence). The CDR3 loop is CASSYGTGTTFGQPQHF. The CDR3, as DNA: TGTGCCAGCAGCTACGGGACAGGGACAACGTTCGGGCAGCCCCAGCATTTT.

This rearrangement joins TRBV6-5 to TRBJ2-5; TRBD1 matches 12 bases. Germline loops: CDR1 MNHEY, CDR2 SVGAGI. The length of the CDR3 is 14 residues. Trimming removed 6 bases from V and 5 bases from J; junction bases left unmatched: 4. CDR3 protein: CASRRDRGQETQYF. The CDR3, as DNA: TGTGCCAGCAGGCGGGACAGGGGGCAGGAGACCCAGTACTTC.

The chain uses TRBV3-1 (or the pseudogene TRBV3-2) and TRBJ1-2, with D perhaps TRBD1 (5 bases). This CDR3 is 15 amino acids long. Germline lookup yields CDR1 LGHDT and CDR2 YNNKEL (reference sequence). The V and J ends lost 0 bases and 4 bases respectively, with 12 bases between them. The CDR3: CASSQDYRQAYGYTF. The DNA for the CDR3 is TGTGCCAGCAGCCAAGACTACAGGCAGGCCTATGGCTACACCTTC.

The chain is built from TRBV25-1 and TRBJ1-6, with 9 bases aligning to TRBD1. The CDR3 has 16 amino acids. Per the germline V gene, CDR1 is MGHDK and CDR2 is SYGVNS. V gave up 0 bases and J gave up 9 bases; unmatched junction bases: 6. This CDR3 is CASSEYAGQGSSPLHF. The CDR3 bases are TGTGCCAGCAGTGAATATGCGGGACAGGGATCTTCACCCCTCCACTTT.

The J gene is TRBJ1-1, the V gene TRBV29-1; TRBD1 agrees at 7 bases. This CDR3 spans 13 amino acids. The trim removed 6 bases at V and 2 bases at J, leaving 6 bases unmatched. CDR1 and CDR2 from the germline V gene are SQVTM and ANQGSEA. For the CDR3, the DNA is TGCAGCGTCTTCCACAGGGGTAACACTGAAGCTTTCTTT. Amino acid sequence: CSVFHRGNTEAFF.

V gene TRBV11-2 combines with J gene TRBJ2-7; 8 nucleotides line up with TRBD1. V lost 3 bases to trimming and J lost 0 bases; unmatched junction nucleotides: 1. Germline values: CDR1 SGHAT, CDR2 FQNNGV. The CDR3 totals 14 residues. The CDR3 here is CASSLTGVSYEQYF. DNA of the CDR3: TGTGCCAGCAGCTTGACAGGGGTCTCCTACGAGCAGTACTTC.

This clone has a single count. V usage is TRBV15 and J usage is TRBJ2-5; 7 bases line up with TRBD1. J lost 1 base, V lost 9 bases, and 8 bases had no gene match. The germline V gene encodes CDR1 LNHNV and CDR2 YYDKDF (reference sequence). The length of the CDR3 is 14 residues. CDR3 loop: CATARGQSQETQYF. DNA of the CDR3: TGTGCCACGGCAAGGGGACAGAGCCAAGAGACCCAGTACTTC.

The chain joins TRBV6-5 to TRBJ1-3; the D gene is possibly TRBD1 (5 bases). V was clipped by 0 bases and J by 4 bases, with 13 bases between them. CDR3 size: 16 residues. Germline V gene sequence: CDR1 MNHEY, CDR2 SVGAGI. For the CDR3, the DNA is TGTGCCAGCAGTTACTCTAGACCCGGGGGAGGAAACACCATATATTTT. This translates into CASSYSRPGGGNTIYF.

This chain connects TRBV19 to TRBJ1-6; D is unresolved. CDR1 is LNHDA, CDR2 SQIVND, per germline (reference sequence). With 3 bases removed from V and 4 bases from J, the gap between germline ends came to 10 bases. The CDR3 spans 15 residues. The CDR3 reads CASSIRGLYNSPLHF. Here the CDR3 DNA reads TGTGCCAGTAGTATTCGTGGGCTTTATAATTCACCCCTCCACTTT. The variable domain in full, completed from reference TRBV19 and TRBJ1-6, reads DGGITQSPKYLFRKEGQNVTLSCEQNLNHDAMYWYRQDPGQGLRLIYYSQIVNDFQKGDIAEGYSVSREKKESFPLTVTSAQKNPTAFYLCASSIRGLYNSPLHFGNGTRLTVT.

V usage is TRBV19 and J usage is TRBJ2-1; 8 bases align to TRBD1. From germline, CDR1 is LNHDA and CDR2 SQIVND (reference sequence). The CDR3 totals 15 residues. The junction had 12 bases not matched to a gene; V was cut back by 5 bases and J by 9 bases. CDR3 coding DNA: TGTGCCAGTAGTCCCGGACAGGGACAGGACCCTGAGCAGTTCTTC. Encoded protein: CASSPGQGQDPEQFF.

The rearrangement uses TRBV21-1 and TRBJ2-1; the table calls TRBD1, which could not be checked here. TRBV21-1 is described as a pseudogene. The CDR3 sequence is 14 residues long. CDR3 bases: TGTGCCAGCATCCAGGGTGGGTCCAACAATGAGCAGTTCTTC. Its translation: CASIQGGSNNEQFF.

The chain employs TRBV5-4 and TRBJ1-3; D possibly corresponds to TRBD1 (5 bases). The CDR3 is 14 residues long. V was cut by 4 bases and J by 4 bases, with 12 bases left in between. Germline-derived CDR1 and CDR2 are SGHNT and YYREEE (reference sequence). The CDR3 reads CASSTRDSGNTIYF. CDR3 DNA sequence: TGTGCCAGCAGCACCAGGGACTCGGGAAACACCATATATTTT.

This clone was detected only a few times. The CDR3: CASSPRGTDSYNEQFF. The CDR3 coding sequence is TGTGCCAGCAGTCCTCGCGGGACCGACTCCTACAATGAGCAGTTCTTC. The chain couples TRBV27 to TRBJ2-1; D may be TRBD2 (6 bases). This CDR3 has 16 amino acids. V lost 5 bases and J lost 0, with 14 bases in between. Per germline, CDR1 MNHEY and CDR2 SMNVEV (reference sequence).

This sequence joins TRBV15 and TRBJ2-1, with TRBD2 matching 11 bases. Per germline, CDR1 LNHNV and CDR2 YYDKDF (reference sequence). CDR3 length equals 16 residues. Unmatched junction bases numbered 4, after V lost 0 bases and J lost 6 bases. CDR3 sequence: CATSRDSLAGGNEQFF. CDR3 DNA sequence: TGTGCCACCAGCAGAGATAGTCTAGCGGGGGGCAATGAGCAGTTCTTC.

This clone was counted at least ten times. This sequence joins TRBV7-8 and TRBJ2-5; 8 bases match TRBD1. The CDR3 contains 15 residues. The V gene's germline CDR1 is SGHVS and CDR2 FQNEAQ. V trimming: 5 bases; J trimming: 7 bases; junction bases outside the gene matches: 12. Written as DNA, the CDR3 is TGTGCCAGCAGCAGGGCCCGGACAGGGATCGGGACCCAGTACTTC. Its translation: CASSRARTGIGTQYF.